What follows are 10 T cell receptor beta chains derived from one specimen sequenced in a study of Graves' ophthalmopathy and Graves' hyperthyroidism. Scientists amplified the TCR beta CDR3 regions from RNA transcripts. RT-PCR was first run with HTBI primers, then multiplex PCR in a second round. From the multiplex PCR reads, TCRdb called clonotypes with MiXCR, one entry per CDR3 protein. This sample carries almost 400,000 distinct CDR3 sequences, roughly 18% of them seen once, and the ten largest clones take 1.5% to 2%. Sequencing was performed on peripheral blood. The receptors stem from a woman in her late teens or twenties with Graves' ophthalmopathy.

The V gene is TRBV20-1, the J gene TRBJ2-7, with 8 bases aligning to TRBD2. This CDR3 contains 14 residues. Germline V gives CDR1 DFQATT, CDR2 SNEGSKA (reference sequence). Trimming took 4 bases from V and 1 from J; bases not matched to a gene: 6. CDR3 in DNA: TGCAGTGCTAAAACGGGCGGGAGGTCCTACGAGCAGTACTTC. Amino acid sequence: CSAKTGGRSYEQYF.

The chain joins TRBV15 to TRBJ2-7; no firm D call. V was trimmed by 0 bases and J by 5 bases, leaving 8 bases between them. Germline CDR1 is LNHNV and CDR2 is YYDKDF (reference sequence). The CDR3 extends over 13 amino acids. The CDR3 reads CATSRDRADEQYF. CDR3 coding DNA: TGTGCCACCAGCAGAGATAGGGCCGACGAGCAGTACTTC.

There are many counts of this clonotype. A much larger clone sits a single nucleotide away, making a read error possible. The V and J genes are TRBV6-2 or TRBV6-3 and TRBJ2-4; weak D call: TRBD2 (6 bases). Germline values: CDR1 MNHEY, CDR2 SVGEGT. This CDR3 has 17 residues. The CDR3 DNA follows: TGTGCCAGCAGTTACTTCGGGAGCGCGCTAGCCACAAACATTCAGTACTTC. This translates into CASSYFGSALATNIQYF.

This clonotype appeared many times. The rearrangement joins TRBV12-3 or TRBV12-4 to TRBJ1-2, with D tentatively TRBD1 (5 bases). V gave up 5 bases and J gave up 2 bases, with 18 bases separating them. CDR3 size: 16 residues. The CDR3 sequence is CASSIRPGRNNYGYTF. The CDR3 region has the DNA TGTGCCAGCAGTATTCGACCGGGACGAAACAACTATGGCTACACCTTC.

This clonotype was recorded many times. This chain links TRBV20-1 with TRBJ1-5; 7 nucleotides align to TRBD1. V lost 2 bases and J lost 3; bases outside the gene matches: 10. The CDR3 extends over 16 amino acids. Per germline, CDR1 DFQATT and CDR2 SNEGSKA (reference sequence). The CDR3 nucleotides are TGCAGTGCTAGATCCCCCGACAGGGTATTCAATCAGCCCCAGCATTTT. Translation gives CSARSPDRVFNQPQHF.

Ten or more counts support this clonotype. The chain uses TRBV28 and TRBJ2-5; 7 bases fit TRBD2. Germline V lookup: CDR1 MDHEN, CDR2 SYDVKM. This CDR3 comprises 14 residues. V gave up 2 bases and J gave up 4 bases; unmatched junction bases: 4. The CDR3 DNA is TGTGCCAGCAGTTTAGGGAGGGAGGTAGAGACCCAGTACTTC. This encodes CASSLGREVETQYF.

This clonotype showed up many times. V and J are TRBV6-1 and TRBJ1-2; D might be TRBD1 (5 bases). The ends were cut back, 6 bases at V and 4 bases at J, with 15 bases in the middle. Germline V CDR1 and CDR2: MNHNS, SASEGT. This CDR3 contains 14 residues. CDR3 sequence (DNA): TGTGCCAGCAGGCCCAGGAGGGGCGGCTATGGCTACACCTTC. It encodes CASRPRRGGYGYTF.

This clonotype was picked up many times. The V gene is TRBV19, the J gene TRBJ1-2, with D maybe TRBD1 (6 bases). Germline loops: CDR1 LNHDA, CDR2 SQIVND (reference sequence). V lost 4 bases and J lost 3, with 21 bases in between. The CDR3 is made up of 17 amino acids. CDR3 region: CASSKGDQGIRDYGYTF. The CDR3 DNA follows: TGTGCCAGTAGTAAGGGGGATCAGGGGATTCGAGACTATGGCTACACCTTC.

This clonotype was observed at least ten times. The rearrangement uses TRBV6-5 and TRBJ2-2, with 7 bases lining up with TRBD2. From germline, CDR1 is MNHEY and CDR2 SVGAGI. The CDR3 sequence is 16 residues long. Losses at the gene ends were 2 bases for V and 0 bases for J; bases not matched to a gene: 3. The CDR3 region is CASSYGLAANTGELFF. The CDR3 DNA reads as TGTGCCAGCAGTTACGGCCTAGCGGCGAACACCGGGGAGCTGTTTTTT.

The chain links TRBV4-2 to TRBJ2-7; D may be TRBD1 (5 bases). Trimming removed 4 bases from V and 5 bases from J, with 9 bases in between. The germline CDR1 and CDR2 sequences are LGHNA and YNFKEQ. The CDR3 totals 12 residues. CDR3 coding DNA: TGTGCCAGCAGCCGGGGCTCGGACGAGCAGTACTTC. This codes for CASSRGSDEQYF.